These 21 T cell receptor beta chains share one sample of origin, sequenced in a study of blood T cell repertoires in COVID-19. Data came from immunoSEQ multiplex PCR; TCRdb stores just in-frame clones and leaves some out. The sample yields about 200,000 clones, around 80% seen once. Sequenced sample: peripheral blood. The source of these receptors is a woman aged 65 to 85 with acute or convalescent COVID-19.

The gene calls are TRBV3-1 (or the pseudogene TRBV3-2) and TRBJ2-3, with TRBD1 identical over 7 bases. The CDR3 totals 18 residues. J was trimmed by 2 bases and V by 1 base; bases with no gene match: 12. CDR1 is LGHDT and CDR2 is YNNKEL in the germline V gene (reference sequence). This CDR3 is CASSQVGTGTEITDTQYF. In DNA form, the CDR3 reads TGTGCCAGCAGCCAAGTAGGTACCGGGACAGAGATCACAGATACGCAGTATTTT.

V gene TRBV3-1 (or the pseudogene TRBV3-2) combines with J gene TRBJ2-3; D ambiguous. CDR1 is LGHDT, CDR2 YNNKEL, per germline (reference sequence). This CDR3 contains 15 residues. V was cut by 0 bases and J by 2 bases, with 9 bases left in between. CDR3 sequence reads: CASSQDWRLTDTQYF. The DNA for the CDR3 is TGTGCCAGCAGCCAAGATTGGCGGCTCACAGATACGCAGTATTTT.

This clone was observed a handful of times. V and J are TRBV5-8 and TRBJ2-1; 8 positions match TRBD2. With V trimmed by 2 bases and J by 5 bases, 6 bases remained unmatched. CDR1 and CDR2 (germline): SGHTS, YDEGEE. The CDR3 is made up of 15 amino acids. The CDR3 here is CASSFFSGGHNEQFF. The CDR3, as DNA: TGTGCCAGCAGCTTTTTCAGCGGGGGCCACAATGAGCAGTTCTTC.

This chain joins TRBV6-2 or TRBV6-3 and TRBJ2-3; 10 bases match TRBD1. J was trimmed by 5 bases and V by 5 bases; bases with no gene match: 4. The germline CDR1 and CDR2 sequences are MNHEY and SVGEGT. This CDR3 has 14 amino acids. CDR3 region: CASSTGTGVDTQYF. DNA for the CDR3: TGTGCCAGCAGTACCGGGACAGGGGTAGATACGCAGTATTTT.

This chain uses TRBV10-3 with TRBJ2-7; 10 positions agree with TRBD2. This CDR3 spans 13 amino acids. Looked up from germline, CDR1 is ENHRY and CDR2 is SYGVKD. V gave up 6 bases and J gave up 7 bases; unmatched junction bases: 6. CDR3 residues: CAISQREGGEQYF. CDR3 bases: TGTGCCATCAGCCAGCGGGAGGGCGGGGAGCAGTACTTC.

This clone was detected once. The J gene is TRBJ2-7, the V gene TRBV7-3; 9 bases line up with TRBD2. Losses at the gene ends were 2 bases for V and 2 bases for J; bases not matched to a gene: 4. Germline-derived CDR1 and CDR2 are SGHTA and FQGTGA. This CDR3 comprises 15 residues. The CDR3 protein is CASSLYLAGPYEQYF. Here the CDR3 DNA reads TGTGCCAGCAGCTTATATCTAGCGGGACCCTACGAGCAGTACTTC.

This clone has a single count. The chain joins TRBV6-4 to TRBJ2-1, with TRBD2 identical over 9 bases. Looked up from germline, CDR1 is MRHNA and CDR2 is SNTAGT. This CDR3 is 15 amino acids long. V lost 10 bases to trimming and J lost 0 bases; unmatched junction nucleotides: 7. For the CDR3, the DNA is TGTGCCACCCGGACTAGCGTGAGCTCCTACAATGAGCAGTTCTTC. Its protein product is CATRTSVSSYNEQFF.

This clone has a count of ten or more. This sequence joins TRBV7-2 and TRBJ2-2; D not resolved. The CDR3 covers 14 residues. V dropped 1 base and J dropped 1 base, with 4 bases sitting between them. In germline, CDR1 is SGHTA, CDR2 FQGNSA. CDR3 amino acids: CASSLVQNTGELFF. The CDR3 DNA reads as TGTGCCAGCAGCTTAGTACAGAACACCGGGGAGCTGTTTTTT.

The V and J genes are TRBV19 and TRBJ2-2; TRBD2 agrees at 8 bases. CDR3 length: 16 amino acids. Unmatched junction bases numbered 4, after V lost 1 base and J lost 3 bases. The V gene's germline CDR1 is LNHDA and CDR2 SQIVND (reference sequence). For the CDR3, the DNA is TGTGCCAGTAGTATAGTATGGCGGGAGGACACCGGGGAGCTGTTTTTT. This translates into CASSIVWREDTGELFF. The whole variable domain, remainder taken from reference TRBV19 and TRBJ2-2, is DGGITQSPKYLFRKEGQNVTLSCEQNLNHDAMYWYRQDPGQGLRLIYYSQIVNDFQKGDIAEGYSVSREKKESFPLTVTSAQKNPTAFYLCASSIVWREDTGELFFGEGSRLTVL.

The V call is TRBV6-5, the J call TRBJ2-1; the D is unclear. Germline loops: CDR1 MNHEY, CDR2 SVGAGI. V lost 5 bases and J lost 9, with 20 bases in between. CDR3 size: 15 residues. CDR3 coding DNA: TGTGCCAGCAGTCCCCCCAGTGGTAGCTTTAGTGAGCAGTTCTTC. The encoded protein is CASSPPSGSFSEQFF.

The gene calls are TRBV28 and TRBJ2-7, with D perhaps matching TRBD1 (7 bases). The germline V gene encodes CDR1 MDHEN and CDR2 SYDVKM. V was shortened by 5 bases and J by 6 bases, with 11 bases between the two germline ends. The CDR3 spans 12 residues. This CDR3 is CASSLQGGEQYF. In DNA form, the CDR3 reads TGTGCCAGCAGTCTCCAGGGGGGCGAGCAGTACTTC.

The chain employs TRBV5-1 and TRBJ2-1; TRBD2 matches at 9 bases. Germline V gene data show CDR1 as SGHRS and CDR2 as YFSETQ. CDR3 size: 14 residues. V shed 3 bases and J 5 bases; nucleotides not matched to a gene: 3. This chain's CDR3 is CASSWAGGDNEQFF. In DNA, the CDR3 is TGCGCCAGCAGCTGGGCGGGAGGGGACAATGAGCAGTTCTTC.

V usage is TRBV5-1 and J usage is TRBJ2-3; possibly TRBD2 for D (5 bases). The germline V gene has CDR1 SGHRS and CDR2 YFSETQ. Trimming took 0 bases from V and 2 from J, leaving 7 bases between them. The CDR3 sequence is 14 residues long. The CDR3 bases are TGCGCCAGCAGCTTGGCCGGGAACACAGATACGCAGTATTTT. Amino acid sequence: CASSLAGNTDTQYF.

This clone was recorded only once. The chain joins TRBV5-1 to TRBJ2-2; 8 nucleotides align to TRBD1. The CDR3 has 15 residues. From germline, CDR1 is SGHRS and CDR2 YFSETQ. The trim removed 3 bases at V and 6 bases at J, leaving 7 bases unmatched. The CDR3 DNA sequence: TGCGCCAGCAGCTCCGACAGGGGATCATCCGGGGAGCTGTTTTTT. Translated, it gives CASSSDRGSSGELFF.

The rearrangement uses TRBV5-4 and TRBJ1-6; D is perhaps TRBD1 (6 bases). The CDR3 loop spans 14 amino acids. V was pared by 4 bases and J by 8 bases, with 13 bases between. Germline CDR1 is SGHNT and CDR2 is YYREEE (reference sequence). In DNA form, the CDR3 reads TGTGCCAGCAGCCCCGCAGGGGCGCATTCACCCCTCCACTTT. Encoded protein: CASSPAGAHSPLHF.

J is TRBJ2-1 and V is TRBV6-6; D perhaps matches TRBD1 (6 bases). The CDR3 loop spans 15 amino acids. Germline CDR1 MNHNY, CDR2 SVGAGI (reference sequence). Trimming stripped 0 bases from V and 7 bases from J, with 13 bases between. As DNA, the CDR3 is TGTGCCAGCAGTTACTCGGACAGCAAGGGAAATGAGCAGTTCTTC. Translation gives CASSYSDSKGNEQFF.

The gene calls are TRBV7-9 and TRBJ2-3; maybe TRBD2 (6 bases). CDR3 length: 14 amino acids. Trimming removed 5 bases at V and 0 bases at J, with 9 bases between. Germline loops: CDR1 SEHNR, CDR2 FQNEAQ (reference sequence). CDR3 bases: TGTGCCAGCAGCCCCACTAGCAGCACAGATACGCAGTATTTT. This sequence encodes CASSPTSSTDTQYF.

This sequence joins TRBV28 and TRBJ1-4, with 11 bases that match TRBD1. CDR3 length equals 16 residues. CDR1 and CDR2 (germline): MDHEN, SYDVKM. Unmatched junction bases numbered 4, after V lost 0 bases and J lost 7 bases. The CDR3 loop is CASSLWGQGETEKLFF. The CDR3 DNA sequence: TGTGCCAGCAGTTTATGGGGACAGGGGGAGACTGAAAAACTGTTTTTT.

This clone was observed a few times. CDR3 coding DNA: TGCGCCAGCAGCGAGGGACTAGCGGCCTACAATGAGCAGTTCTTC. This translates into CASSEGLAAYNEQFF. The rearrangement links TRBV5-1 to TRBJ2-1, with 11 bases identical to TRBD2. The CDR3 totals 15 residues. Germline-derived CDR1 and CDR2 are SGHRS and YFSETQ. The junction had 2 bases not matched to a gene; V was cut back by 4 bases and J by 2 bases.

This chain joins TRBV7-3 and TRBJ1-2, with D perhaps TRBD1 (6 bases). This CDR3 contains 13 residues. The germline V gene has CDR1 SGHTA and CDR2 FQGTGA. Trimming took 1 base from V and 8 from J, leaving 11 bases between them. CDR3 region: CASSLRDKEGYTF. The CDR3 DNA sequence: TGTGCCAGCAGCTTAAGGGACAAGGAGGGCTACACCTTC. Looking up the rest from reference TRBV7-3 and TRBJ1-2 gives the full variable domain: GAGVSQTPSNKVTEKGKYVELRCDPISGHTALYWYRQSLGQGPEFLIYFQGTGAADDSGLPNDRFFAVRPEGSVSTLKIQRTERGDSAVYLCASSLRDKEGYTFGSGTRLTVV.

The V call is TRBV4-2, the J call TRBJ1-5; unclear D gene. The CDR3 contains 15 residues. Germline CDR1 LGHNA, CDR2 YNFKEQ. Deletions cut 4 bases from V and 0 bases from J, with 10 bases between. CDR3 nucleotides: TGTGCCAGCAGCCCCAGCACAGTTAGCAATCAGCCCCAGCATTTT. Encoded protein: CASSPSTVSNQPQHF.